This T cell receptor beta chain was documented in a study of blood T cell repertoires in COVID-19 (dated by TCRdb to 2020 to 2021). The study in broad terms: Samples covering the acute and convalescent phases of COVID-19 were provided by collaborators in the United States, Italy and Spain. A freely available public database, intended as a resource for researchers studying the immune response to SARS-CoV-2, is where the repertoires were released. The prospective study material was composed of cDNA or gDNA derived from T cells, B-cell-depleted T cells, or PBMCs. Nearly every sample came with metadata listing a de-identified subject ID, COVID-19 status, age in years and sex. HLA class I and class II types, where available, came from metadata supplied by the sample provider rather than from assay-based typing. The samples were drawn from the first 160 participants of the ongoing ImmuneRACE study and from over a thousand subjects provided by 6 global collaborators. Subjects who had been exposed to COVID-19, were actively infected with it, or had recovered from it provided the deeply sampled blood TCRbeta repertoires that made up the dataset. General study outcomes and caveats: How much clinical and demographic metadata was included differed by source and by participant, and the metadata was provided uncurated.

Only one count was recorded for this clone. It has no known antigen specificity. No much larger clonotype is one base removed from it; base qualities were not supplied. The immunoSEQ Assay, a bias-controlled multiplex PCR, was used to amplify TCRbeta CDR3 regions from genomic DNA. Regarding the original processing steps: The number of nucleated cells in each sample was estimated from the amplification of reference gene primers within the assay. To quantify the absolute abundance of each unique TCRbeta CDR3 rearrangement, sequence reads were collapsed and filtered. For each sample, productive Simpson clonality was calculated as the square root of Simpson's diversity index over productive rearrangements. Here the immuneACCESS table is served through TCRdb, limited to in-frame sequences with V and J called. Missing clones are a known gap in these copies; in checked studies unresolved V genes cover under half, and the rest lacks a known reason. Clone size and V and J calls were adopted from that table, with D and trimming inferred from the DNA. The sample table holds about 250,000 clones, of which around 84% were seen once. The top ten hold around a sixth of the sample.

V was cut back by 3 bases and J by 8 bases, leaving a gap of 7 bases between them. Its CDR3 holds 12 amino acids, cysteine through phenylalanine. The retained sequence is limited to the CDR3, 36 bases, with the frame set at the first base. In the germline V gene (reference sequence), CDR1 corresponds to LGHDT and CDR2 to YNNKEL. In the prospective study, participants were about 18 to 95 years old, resided in 25 or so geographic areas of the United States, and were enrolled through a virtual design. In the prospective study, participants were assigned to cohorts based on the clinical history participants reported in a screening survey and a study questionnaire. Recovered participants in ImmuneRACE Cohort 3 were defined by two consecutive negative NP/OP PCR tests, clearance by a healthcare professional, or resolution of symptoms. Each participant in the prospective study had whole blood, serum and a nasopharyngeal or oropharyngeal swab collected by mobile phlebotomists. Participants in the prospective study had the option to provide additional blood draws and questionnaires over a 2-month period. Before DNA extraction, prospective study blood samples were shipped either frozen or at room temperature.

This clonotype was obtained from a man in his late teens or twenties who had recovered from COVID-19. The sample comprised PBMCs or T cells enriched from blood (not recorded which). Recombination linked TRBV3-1 (or the pseudogene TRBV3-2) to TRBJ1-4; the D gene is not confidently resolved. The CDR3 here reads CASSQFREKLFF. The nucleotide sequence reads TGTGCCAGCAGCCAGTTTCGGGAAAAACTGTTTTTT.